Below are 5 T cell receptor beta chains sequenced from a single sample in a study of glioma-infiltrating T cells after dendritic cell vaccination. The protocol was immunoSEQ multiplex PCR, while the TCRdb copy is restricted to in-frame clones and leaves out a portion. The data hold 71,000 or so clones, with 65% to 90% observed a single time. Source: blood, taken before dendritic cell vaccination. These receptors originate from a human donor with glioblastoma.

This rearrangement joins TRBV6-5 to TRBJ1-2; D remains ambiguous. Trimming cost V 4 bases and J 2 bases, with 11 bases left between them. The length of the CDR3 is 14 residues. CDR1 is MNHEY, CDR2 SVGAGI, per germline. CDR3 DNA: TGTGCCAGCAGTTCGCAGTACCAGAACTATGGCTACACCTTC. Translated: CASSSQYQNYGYTF.

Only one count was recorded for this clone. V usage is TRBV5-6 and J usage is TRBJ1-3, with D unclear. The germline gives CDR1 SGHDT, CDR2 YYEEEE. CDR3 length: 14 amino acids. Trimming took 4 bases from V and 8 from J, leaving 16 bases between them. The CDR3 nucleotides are TGTGCCAGCAGCCCTGGATCCGGGGATTACACCATATATTTT. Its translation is CASSPGSGDYTIYF.

The CDR3 DNA sequence: TGTGCCAGCAGCTCCGGGGATGGCACAGATACGCAGTATTTT. Protein: CASSSGDGTDTQYF. This sequence joins TRBV7-3 and TRBJ2-3; TRBD2 might be the D (5 bases). With 4 bases removed from V and 1 base from J, the gap between germline ends came to 9 bases. CDR1 is SGHTA and CDR2 is FQGTGA in the germline V gene. CDR3 length: 14 residues.

The DNA of the CDR3 is TGTGCCACCGGACAGGGGCAGTTTAGAAACACCATATATTTT. Encoded protein: CATGQGQFRNTIYF. The V call is TRBV19, the J call TRBJ1-3; 9 nucleotides match TRBD1. The CDR3 is 14 residues long. CDR1 is LNHDA and CDR2 is SQIVND in the germline V gene (reference sequence). With V trimmed by 10 bases and J by 5 bases, 9 bases remained unmatched.

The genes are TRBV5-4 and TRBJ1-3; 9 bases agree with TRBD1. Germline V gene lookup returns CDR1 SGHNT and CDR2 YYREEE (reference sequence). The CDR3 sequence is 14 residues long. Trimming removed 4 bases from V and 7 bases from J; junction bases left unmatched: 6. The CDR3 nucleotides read TGTGCCAGCAGCCTACAGGGGGCGCCGAACACCATATATTTT. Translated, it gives CASSLQGAPNTIYF.